This T cell receptor (beta chain) was recorded in a study of blood T cells in healthy people across ages. A second 7 to 11 cycle PCR used barcoded and J-beta primers. Using its own MiXCR run on the 5' RACE reads, TCRdb lists one record per CDR3 protein. The sample comprises more than 650,000 distinct CDR3 sequences, roughly 20% of which are singletons, and roughly a fifth rests with the top ten. The CDR3 is 12 amino acids. With 6 bases removed from V and 8 bases from J, the gap between germline ends came to 11 bases. The chain is built from TRBV12-3 or TRBV12-4 and TRBJ1-5; maybe TRBD1 (5 bases). Sample: blood. This receptor was obtained from a man in his 70s in good health. The CDR3 loop reads CASRTRGEPQHF. DNA for the CDR3: TGTGCCAGCAGAACCCGAGGGGAGCCCCAGCATTTT.